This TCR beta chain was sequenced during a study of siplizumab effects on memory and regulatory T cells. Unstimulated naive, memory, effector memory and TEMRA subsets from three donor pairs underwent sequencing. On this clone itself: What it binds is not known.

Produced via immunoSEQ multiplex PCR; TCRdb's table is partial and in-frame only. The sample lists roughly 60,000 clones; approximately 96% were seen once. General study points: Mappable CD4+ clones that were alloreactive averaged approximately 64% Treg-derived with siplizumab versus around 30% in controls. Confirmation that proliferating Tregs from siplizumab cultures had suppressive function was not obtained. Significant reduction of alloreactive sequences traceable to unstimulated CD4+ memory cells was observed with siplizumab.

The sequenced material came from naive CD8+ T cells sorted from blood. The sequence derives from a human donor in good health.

CDR3 sequence (DNA): TGTGCCAGCAGTTTACAGTTGCGGGGAGAGACCCAGTACTTC. This encodes CASSLQLRGETQYF. V gene TRBV27 combines with J gene TRBJ2-5, with D possibly matching TRBD2 (6 bases). Germline CDR1 MNHEY, CDR2 SMNVEV (reference sequence). The CDR3 is 14 amino acids. Trimming took 2 bases from V and 4 from J, leaving 11 bases between them.